This T cell receptor beta chain stems from a study of OX40 agonist ivuxolimab in advanced cancers. General study findings and limits: The study observed clonal expansion of CD4+ and CD8+ blood T cells by week 6 at 0.1 to 3.0 mg/kg.

Germline assignment: CDR1 SGHNT and CDR2 YYREEE (reference sequence). The CDR3 has 17 residues. V lost 4 bases, J lost 2 bases, and 7 bases stayed unmatched. The data were produced by immunoSEQ multiplex PCR, yet TCRdb's version contains in-frame clones alone and is incomplete. The sample includes tens of thousands of clones, over 75% of them seen just once. With respect to this clone: What it binds is not known.

The receptor was derived from an adult with an advanced solid tumor such as melanoma, head and neck, liver or kidney cancer. The rearrangement links TRBV5-4 to TRBJ2-7, with 15 nucleotides matching TRBD2. Sequencing was performed on CD4+ or CD8+ T cells sorted from blood, taken in a trial of the OX40 agonist ivuxolimab. CDR3 nucleotides: TGTGCCAGCAGCCCACCGGGACTAGCGGGGGGCCCCTACGAGCAGTACTTC. Translating gives CASSPPGLAGGPYEQYF.